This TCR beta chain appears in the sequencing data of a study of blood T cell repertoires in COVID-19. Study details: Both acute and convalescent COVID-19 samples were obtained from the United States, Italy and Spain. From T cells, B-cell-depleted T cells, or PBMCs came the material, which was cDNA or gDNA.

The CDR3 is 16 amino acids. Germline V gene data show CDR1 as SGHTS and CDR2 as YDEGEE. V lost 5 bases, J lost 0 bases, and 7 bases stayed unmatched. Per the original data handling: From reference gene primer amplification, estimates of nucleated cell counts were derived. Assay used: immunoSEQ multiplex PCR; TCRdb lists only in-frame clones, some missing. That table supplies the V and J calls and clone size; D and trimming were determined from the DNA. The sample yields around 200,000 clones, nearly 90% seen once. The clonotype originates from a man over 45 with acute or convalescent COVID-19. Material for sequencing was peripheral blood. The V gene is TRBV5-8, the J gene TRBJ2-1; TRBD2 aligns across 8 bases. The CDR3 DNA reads TGTGCCAGCAGGACTGCTACTAGCGGCTCCTACAATGAGCAGTTCTTC. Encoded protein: CASRTATSGSYNEQFF.